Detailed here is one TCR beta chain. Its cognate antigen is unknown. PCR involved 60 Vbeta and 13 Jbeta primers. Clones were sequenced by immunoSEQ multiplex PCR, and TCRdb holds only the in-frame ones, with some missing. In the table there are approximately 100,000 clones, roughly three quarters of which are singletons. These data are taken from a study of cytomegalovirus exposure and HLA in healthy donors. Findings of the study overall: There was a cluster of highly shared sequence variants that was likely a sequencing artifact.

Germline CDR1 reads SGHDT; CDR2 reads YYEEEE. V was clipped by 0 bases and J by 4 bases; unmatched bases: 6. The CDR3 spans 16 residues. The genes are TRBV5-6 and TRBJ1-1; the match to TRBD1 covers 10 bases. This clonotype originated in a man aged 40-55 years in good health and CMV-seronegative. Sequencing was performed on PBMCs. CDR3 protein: CASSLETGGGVTEAFF. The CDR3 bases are TGTGCCAGCAGCTTGGAGACAGGGGGCGGGGTCACTGAAGCTTTCTTT.